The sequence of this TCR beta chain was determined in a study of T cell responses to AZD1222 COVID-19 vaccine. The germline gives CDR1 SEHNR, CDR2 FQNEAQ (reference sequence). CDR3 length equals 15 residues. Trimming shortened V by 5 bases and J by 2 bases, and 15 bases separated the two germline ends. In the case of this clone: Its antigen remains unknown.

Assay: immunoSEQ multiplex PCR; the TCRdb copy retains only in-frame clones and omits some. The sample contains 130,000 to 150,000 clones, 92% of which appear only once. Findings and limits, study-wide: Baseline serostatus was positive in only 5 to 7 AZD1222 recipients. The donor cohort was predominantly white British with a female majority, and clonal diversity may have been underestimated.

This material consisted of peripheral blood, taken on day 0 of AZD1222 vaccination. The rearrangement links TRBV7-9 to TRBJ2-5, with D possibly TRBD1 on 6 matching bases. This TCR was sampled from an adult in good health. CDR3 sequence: CASSGLGTKQETQYF. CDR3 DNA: TGTGCCAGCAGCGGGTTAGGGACAAAACAAGAGACCCAGTACTTC. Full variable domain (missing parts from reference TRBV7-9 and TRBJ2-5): DTGVSQNPRHKITKRGQNVTFRCDPISEHNRLYWYRQTLGQGPEFLTYFQNEAQLEKSRLLSDRFSAERPKGSFSTLEIQRTEQGDSAMYLCASSGLGTKQETQYFGPGTRLLVL.